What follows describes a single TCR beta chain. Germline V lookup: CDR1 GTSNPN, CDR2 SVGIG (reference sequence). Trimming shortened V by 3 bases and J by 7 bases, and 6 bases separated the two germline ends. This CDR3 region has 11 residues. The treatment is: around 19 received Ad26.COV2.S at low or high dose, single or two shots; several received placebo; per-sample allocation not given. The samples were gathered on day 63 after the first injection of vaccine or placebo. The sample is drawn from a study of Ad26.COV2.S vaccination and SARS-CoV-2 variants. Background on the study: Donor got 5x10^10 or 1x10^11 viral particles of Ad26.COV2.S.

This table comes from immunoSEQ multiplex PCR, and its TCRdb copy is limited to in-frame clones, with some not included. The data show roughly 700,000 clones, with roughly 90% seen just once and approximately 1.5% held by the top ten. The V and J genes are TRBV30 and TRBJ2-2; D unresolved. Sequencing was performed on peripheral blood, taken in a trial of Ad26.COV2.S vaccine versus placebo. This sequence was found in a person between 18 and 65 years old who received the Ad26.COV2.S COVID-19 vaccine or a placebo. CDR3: CAWRSRGELFF. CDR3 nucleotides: TGTGCCTGGAGAAGTCGCGGGGAGCTGTTTTTT.